The table lists the clone carrying this T cell receptor (beta chain) with a few counts. For the second PCR, which ran for about 6 to 11 cycles, a sample-barcoded 5' primer and a J-beta primer mix were used. TCRdb used MiXCR to reprocess the 5' RACE reads, holding one entry per CDR3 protein. The profile shows roughly 900,000 distinct CDR3 sequences, about 44% of them singletons. Isolating PBMCs gave at least 6.5 million of these cells per sample. This entry is derived from a study of blood T cells in healthy people across ages. The clonotype originates from a man younger than 40 in good health. Sequencing was performed on blood.

CDR3 sequence reads: CASSLGAPSGANVLTF. CDR3 nucleotides: TGTGCCAGCAGTTTAGGTGCACCCTCTGGGGCCAACGTCCTGACTTTC. V gene TRBV12-3 or TRBV12-4 combines with J gene TRBJ2-6; D gene uncertain. V shed 1 base and J shed 0 bases, with 7 bases lying between them. The CDR3 covers 16 residues.